What follows is one TCR beta chain and its context. Regarding time point: patch test 3, about 24 weeks after DPC sensitization. The treatment denotes: therapeutic diphenylcyclopropenone sensitization with weekly scalp DPC. Alopecia patients deemed DPC-suitable, aged 18 to 70, excluding pregnancy. TCRdb reanalysed the RACE reads using MiXCR and keeps one entry per CDR3 protein. Altogether 150,000 to 200,000 distinct CDR3 sequences are present, around 23% being singletons, with the ten largest covering 2% to 2.5%. This entry belongs to a study of human T cells and chemical hapten exposure. V shed 2 bases and J shed 2 bases, with 12 bases lying between them. The germline CDR1 and CDR2 sequences are KGHDR and SFDVKD. The length of the CDR3 is 15 residues.

This material consisted of whole blood, taken in connection with sensitization to the hapten diphenylcyclopropenone (DPC). The TCR was taken from a woman aged 35 to 49 with alopecia areata. Some clones in this sample may be carry-over from other donors' samples. The V gene is TRBV24-1, the J gene TRBJ2-7; tentatively, D is TRBD1 (6 bases). CDR3: CATSDSSSGAYEQYF. The CDR3 bases are TGTGCCACCAGTGATTCTTCGTCAGGGGCCTACGAGCAGTACTTC.